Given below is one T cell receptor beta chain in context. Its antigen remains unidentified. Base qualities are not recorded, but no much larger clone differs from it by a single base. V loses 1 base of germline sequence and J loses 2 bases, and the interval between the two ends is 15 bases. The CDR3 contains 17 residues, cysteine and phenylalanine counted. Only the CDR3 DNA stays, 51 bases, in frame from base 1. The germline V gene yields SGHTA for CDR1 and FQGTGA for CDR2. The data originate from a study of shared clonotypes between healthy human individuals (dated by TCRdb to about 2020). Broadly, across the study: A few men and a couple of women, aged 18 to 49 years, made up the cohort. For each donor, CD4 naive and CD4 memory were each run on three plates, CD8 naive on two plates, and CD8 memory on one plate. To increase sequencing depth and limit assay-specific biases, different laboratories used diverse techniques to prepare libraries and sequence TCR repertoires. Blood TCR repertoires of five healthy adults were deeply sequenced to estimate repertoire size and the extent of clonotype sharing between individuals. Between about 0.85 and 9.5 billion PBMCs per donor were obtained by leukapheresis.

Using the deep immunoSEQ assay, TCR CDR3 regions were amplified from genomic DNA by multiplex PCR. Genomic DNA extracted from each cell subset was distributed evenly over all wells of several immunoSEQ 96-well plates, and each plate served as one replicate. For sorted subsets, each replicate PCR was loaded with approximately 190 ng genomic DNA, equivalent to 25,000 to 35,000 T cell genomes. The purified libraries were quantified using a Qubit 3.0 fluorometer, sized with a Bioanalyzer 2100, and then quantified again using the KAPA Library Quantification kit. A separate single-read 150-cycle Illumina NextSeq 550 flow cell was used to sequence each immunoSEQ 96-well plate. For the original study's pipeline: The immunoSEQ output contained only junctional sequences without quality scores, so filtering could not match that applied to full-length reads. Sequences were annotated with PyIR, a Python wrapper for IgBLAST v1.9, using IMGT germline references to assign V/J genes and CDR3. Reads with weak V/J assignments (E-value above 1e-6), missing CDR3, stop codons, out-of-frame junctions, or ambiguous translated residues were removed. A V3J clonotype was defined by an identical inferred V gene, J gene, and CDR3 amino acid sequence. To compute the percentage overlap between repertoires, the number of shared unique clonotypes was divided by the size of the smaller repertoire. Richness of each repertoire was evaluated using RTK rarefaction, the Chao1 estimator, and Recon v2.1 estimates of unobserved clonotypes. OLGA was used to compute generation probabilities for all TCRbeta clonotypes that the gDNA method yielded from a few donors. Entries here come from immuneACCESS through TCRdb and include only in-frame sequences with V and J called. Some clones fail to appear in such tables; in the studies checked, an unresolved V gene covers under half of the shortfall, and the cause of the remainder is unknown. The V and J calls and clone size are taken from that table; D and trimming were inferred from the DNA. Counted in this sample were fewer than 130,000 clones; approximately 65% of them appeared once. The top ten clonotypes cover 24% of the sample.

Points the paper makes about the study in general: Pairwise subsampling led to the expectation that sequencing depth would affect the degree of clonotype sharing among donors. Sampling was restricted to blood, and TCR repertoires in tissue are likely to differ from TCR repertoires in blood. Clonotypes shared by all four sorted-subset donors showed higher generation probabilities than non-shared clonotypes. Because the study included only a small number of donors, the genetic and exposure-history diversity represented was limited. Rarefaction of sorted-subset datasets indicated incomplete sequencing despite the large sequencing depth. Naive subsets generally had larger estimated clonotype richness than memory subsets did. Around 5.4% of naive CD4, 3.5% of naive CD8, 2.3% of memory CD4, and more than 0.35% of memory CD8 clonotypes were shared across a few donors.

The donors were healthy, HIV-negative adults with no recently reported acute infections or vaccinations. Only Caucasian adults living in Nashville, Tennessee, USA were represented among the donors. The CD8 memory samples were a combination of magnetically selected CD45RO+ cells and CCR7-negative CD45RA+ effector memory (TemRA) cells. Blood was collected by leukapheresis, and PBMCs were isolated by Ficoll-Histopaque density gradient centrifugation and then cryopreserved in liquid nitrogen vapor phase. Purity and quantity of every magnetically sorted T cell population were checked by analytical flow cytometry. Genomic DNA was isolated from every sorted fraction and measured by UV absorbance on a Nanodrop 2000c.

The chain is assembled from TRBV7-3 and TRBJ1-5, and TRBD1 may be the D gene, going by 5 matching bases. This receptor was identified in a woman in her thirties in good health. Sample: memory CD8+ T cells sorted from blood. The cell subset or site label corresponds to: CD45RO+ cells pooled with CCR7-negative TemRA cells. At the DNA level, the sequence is TGTGCCAGCAGCTTAAATCAGTGGCAGGGCGGCAATCAGCCCCAGCATTTT. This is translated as CASSLNQWQGGNQPQHF. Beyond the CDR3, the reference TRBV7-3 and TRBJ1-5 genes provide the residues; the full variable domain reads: GAGVSQTPSNKVTEKGKYVELRCDPISGHTALYWYRQSLGQGPEFLIYFQGTGAADDSGLPNDRFFAVRPEGSVSTLKIQRTERGDSAVYLCASSLNQWQGGNQPQHFGDGTRLSIL.